This T cell receptor beta chain emerged from a study of T cells in Graves' hyperthyroidism and ophthalmopathy. Findings and caveats of the study: Ophthalmopathy, which appeared later, was predicted by the model a median about 6 months before onset. Blood held most thyroid clonotypes expanded above 0.001 frequency. Stable hyperthyroidism was separated from ophthalmopathy by a model based on 13 V-J features.

Amplified TCR beta CDR3 regions came from RNA transcripts. A first-round RT-PCR of the TCR CDR3 used the HTBI primer set. TCRdb called the multiplex PCR reads again in MiXCR, with one record for every CDR3 protein. The data hold a few hundred thousand distinct CDR3 sequences, with about a sixth observed a single time. This clonotype was seen repeatedly, ten times or more. What it binds is not known. The CDR3 contains 14 residues. V lost 7 bases, J lost 0 bases, and 12 bases lay in between. CDR1 MDHEN and CDR2 SYDVKM come from the germline V gene. The chain is built from TRBV28 and TRBJ1-2; D is perhaps TRBD1 (5 bases). The sample consisted of blood. This TCR came from a young woman with Graves' hyperthyroidism that later progressed to Graves' ophthalmopathy. CDR3 nucleotide sequence: TGTGCCAGCAACGACAGCCCGCCTAACTATGGCTACACCTTC. It codes for CASNDSPPNYGYTF.